The 9 T cell receptor beta chains presented below share a single source sample, sequenced in a study of T cell responses to AZD1222 COVID-19 vaccine. The data were produced by immunoSEQ multiplex PCR, yet TCRdb's version contains in-frame clones alone and is incomplete. The sample lists roughly 200,000 clones; roughly nine tenths were seen once. Sequencing used peripheral blood, obtained 28 days after the second AZD1222 dose. Every receptor here comes from an adult who received the AZD1222 COVID-19 vaccine.

V is TRBV27 and J is TRBJ1-6; a weak D match, TRBD1 (5 bases). V lost 5 bases, J lost 9 bases, and 20 bases lay in between. Germline V gene data show CDR1 as MNHEY and CDR2 as SMNVEV (reference sequence). This CDR3 contains 16 residues. Here the CDR3 DNA reads TGTGCCAGCAGTCCCGGGACCCTGGGACGTGTTTCACCCCTCCACTTT. Amino acids: CASSPGTLGRVSPLHF.

The CDR3 sequence is CASSDLGGGYTF. CDR3 DNA: TGTGCCAGCAGTGATTTAGGGGGTGGCTACACCTTC. The chain recombines TRBV2 with TRBJ1-2; possible D gene TRBD1, 6 bases. CDR1 and CDR2 (germline): SNHLY, FYNNEI. With 3 bases removed from V and 7 bases from J, the gap between germline ends came to 9 bases. The CDR3 extends over 12 amino acids.

The V and J genes are TRBV6-1 and TRBJ1-1, with D uncertain. Germline V gene data show CDR1 as MNHNS and CDR2 as SASEGT. The CDR3 runs to 14 residues. V was shortened by 1 base and J by 4 bases, with 10 bases between the two germline ends. The chain's CDR3 is CASSEGGRITEAFF. The CDR3 DNA follows: TGTGCCAGCAGTGAAGGGGGTAGGATCACTGAAGCTTTCTTT.

This chain uses TRBV4-1 with TRBJ2-7, with TRBD2 identical over 7 bases. V lost 1 base and J lost 0; bases outside the gene matches: 3. Germline V CDR1 and CDR2: MGHRA, YSYEKL. This CDR3 region has 15 residues. CDR3 in amino acids: CASSQGSGPSYEQYF. The CDR3, as DNA: TGCGCCAGCAGCCAAGGTAGCGGGCCCTCCTACGAGCAGTACTTC.

This sequence joins TRBV7-2 and TRBJ2-6; D may be TRBD1 or TRBD2 (5 bases each). Looked up from germline, CDR1 is SGHTA and CDR2 is FQGNSA. This CDR3 region has 18 residues. V was cut by 4 bases and J by 5 bases, with 21 bases left in between. The CDR3 loop is CASSSPTALSGWANVLTF. DNA of the CDR3: TGTGCCAGCAGCTCCCCGACAGCCCTAAGCGGTTGGGCCAACGTCCTGACTTTC.

Comment on this clone: Other DNA sequences from this sample encode an identical CDR3 as well. J is TRBJ1-5 and V is TRBV6-5; D is undetermined. V lost 2 bases to trimming and J lost 4 bases, with 6 bases between them. The CDR3 has 13 amino acids. Germline assignment: CDR1 MNHEY and CDR2 SVGAGI. Here the CDR3 reads CASSYDGNQPQHF. The CDR3 DNA follows: TGTGCCAGCAGTTACGACGGGAATCAGCCCCAGCATTTT.

This rearrangement joins TRBV11-2 to TRBJ1-6; D is perhaps TRBD1 (5 bases). Trimming cost V 5 bases and J 5 bases, with 10 bases left between them. The CDR3 sequence is 14 residues long. Germline loops: CDR1 SGHAT, CDR2 FQNNGV. CDR3 nucleotides: TGTGCCAGCAGCCGGGACTGGAATAATTCACCCCTCCACTTT. It translates to CASSRDWNNSPLHF.

CDR3 amino acids: CASSESGPANYGYTF. The CDR3 nucleotides are TGTGCCAGCAGTGAATCAGGCCCAGCTAACTATGGCTACACCTTC. V gene TRBV25-1 combines with J gene TRBJ1-2; D uncertain. V lost 1 base and J 0 bases, leaving 9 bases between the germline ends. CDR1 is MGHDK, CDR2 SYGVNS, per germline. CDR3 length: 15 amino acids.

The chain employs TRBV4-2 and TRBJ2-1; D is perhaps TRBD2 (5 bases). The CDR3 sequence is 15 residues long. The V end was cut by 0 bases, the J end by 5 bases, with 11 bases between. Germline V gene sequence: CDR1 LGHNA, CDR2 YNFKEQ. The CDR3 region is CASSQDGGANNEQFF. CDR3 nucleotides: TGTGCCAGCAGCCAAGATGGAGGTGCGAACAATGAGCAGTTCTTC.